This TCR beta chain was found in a study of glioma-infiltrating T cells after dendritic cell vaccination. Study information: Dendritic cell vaccination trial patients had either newly diagnosed or recurrent glioblastoma.

Amplification used 60 V beta primers and 13 J beta primers. The protocol was immunoSEQ multiplex PCR, while the TCRdb copy is restricted to in-frame clones and leaves out a portion. The sample records approximately 91,000 clones, approximately 80% being singletons. Looked up from germline, CDR1 is SGHDN and CDR2 is FVKESK. J was trimmed by 7 bases and V by 2 bases; bases with no gene match: 10. The CDR3 extends over 15 amino acids. The count of this clone is one. Time point indicated: after dendritic cell vaccination, including at tumor progression/relapse. All glioblastoma patients lacked an isocitrate dehydrogenase mutation. Before vaccination, two weeks after the third vaccination, and at progression, PBMC were collected.

The chain links TRBV14 to TRBJ1-2; 7 bases align to TRBD1. Sample: blood, taken after dendritic cell vaccination. The origin of this receptor is a human donor with glioblastoma. The CDR3 loop reads CASSQLEKGAVGYTF. The CDR3 DNA reads TGTGCCAGCAGCCAACTGGAAAAGGGGGCCGTTGGCTACACCTTC.